The 31 T cell receptor beta chains reported below all come from one sample, sequenced in a study of shared clonotypes between healthy human individuals. Here immunoSEQ multiplex PCR was the method, and the copy in TCRdb shows in-frame clones only, minus some. The sample consists of approximately 500,000 clones, 60% to 85% of them appearing once. The sample comprised PBMCs. Receptors were obtained from a woman between 40 and 50 years old in good health. Some clones in this sample may be carry-over from other donors' samples.

Only one count was recorded for this clone. V is TRBV30 and J is TRBJ1-2, with 11 bases lining up with TRBD1. Germline V gene data show CDR1 as GTSNPN and CDR2 as SVGIG (reference sequence). J gave up 1 base and V 5 bases, and 3 bases lay outside the gene matches. The CDR3 length is 14 residues. In nucleotides, the CDR3 is TGTGCCTGGGGGACAGGGGGTGGTAACTATGGCTACACCTTC. Translating it yields CAWGTGGGNYGYTF.

The chain uses TRBV19 and TRBJ1-2; TRBD1 matches 8 bases. V lost 3 bases to trimming and J lost 5 bases; unmatched junction nucleotides: 11. Germline V lookup: CDR1 LNHDA, CDR2 SQIVND (reference sequence). The CDR3 loop spans 16 amino acids. The CDR3 here is CASSMRQGLREYGYTF. The DNA for the CDR3 is TGTGCCAGTAGTATGCGACAGGGGCTGAGAGAGTATGGCTACACCTTC.

The chain combines TRBV6-5 with TRBJ1-2; possible D gene TRBD1, 5 bases. The V gene lost 5 bases and the J gene lost 8 bases, with 18 bases spanning the gap. Germline lookup yields CDR1 MNHEY and CDR2 SVGAGI. The CDR3 contains 14 residues. CDR3 loop: CASSAPGVRGGYTF. CDR3 coding DNA: TGTGCCAGCAGTGCTCCAGGAGTAAGGGGCGGCTACACCTTC.

V is TRBV5-1 and J is TRBJ2-2; 7 bases are a match to TRBD2. The ends lost 8 bases at V and 0 bases at J; junction bases unmatched: 4. Germline-derived CDR1 and CDR2 are SGHRS and YFSETQ. This CDR3 spans 14 amino acids. CDR3 bases: TGCGCCAGTTCCAGCGGGGCGAACACCGGGGAGCTGTTTTTT. The encoded protein is CASSSGANTGELFF.

This clone has a handful of counts. V and J are TRBV5-1 and TRBJ1-5; tentative D call: TRBD1 (5 bases). CDR1 SGHRS and CDR2 YFSETQ come from the germline V gene. Trimming pared 5 bases from V and 10 bases from J, leaving 13 bases between. The CDR3 is 12 amino acids. The CDR3 here is CASRTATGPQHF. CDR3 nucleotide sequence: TGCGCCAGCAGGACAGCCACGGGACCCCAGCATTTT.

The chain joins TRBV7-3 to TRBJ1-1, with a tentative D call TRBD1 (5 bases). This CDR3 comprises 15 residues. The V end was cut by 5 bases, the J end by 1 base, with 14 bases between. The germline V gene encodes CDR1 SGHTA and CDR2 FQGTGA. This CDR3 is CASSIAGTANTEAFF. CDR3 coding DNA: TGTGCCAGCAGCATAGCCGGGACGGCGAACACTGAAGCTTTCTTT.

V usage is TRBV5-8 and J usage is TRBJ2-5; D perhaps matches TRBD1 (5 bases). Germline V gives CDR1 SGHTS, CDR2 YDEGEE. The germline V and J ends were trimmed by 4 bases and 4 bases, with 17 bases remaining between them. The CDR3 loop spans 15 amino acids. The CDR3 loop is CASSPWARVVETQYF. The CDR3 region has the DNA TGTGCCAGCAGCCCCTGGGCCAGGGTGGTAGAGACCCAGTACTTC. The full variable domain, in which reference TRBV5-8 and TRBJ2-5 provide the parts outside the CDR3, is EAGVTQSPTHLIKTRGQQATLRCSPISGHTSVYWYQQALGLGLQFLLWYDEGEERNRGNFPPRFSGRQFPNYSSELNVNALELEDSALYLCASSPWARVVETQYFGPGTRLLVL.

This rearrangement joins TRBV2 to TRBJ2-5, with D perhaps matching TRBD1 (6 bases). The CDR3 runs to 15 residues. Germline assignment: CDR1 SNHLY and CDR2 FYNNEI. Trimming pared 5 bases from V and 1 base from J, leaving 14 bases between. The CDR3 is CASSSLQGIQETQYF. CDR3 nucleotide sequence: TGTGCCAGCAGTTCCCTCCAGGGGATCCAAGAGACCCAGTACTTC.

V is TRBV30 and J is TRBJ2-7; no definite D call. The CDR3 sequence is 13 residues long. V dropped 1 base and J dropped 2 bases, with 9 bases sitting between them. Germline V CDR1 and CDR2: GTSNPN, SVGIG (reference sequence). The DNA for the CDR3 is TGTGCCTGGAGTGGAAAAGTTACCTACGAGCAGTACTTC. Translated, it gives CAWSGKVTYEQYF.

The chain links TRBV6-1 to TRBJ1-4; perhaps TRBD1 as D (5 bases). This CDR3 region has 14 residues. The germline V and J ends were trimmed by 3 bases and 8 bases, with 13 bases remaining between them. Germline CDR1 and CDR2: MNHNS and SASEGT. This CDR3 is CASSESGGGEKLFF. CDR3 coding DNA: TGTGCCAGCAGTGAGTCCGGTGGGGGGGAAAAACTGTTTTTT.

The chain employs TRBV27 and TRBJ2-1, with 10 bases that match TRBD2. Per germline, CDR1 MNHEY and CDR2 SMNVEV (reference sequence). J gave up 5 bases and V 4 bases, and 5 bases lay outside the gene matches. This CDR3 is 15 amino acids long. This CDR3 is CASSWSGRANNEQFF. The CDR3 DNA is TGTGCCAGCAGTTGGAGCGGGAGGGCCAACAATGAGCAGTTCTTC.

This clone was observed once. This chain uses TRBV27 with TRBJ2-7; 13 bases are a match to TRBD2. The V segment lost 6 bases and the J segment 7 bases; nucleotides outside the gene matches: 12. The CDR3 runs to 16 residues. From germline, CDR1 is MNHEY and CDR2 SMNVEV (reference sequence). CDR3 protein: CASRLLGLAGAEEQYF. Written as DNA, the CDR3 is TGTGCCAGCAGGCTCTTAGGACTAGCGGGAGCGGAGGAGCAGTACTTC.

The chain joins TRBV5-1 to TRBJ2-1; D remains ambiguous. V dropped 2 bases and J dropped 6 bases, with 9 bases sitting between them. CDR3 length equals 13 residues. CDR1 and CDR2 (germline): SGHRS, YFSETQ. CDR3 coding DNA: TGCGCCAGCAGCTTCTCACAATCCAATGAGCAGTTCTTC. Its protein product is CASSFSQSNEQFF.

This chain joins TRBV2 and TRBJ2-1; 11 nucleotides agree with TRBD2. Germline loops: CDR1 SNHLY, CDR2 FYNNEI. CDR3 length: 16 residues. Trimming at V came to 5 bases and at J to 4 bases, leaving 7 bases not matched to a gene. CDR3 coding DNA: TGTGCCAGCAGTTCACGACTAGCGGGATCGTACAATGAGCAGTTCTTC. It translates to CASSSRLAGSYNEQFF.

This clone has at least ten counts. This chain joins TRBV28 and TRBJ1-4; weak D call: TRBD1 (5 bases). From germline, CDR1 is MDHEN and CDR2 SYDVKM. CDR3 length equals 14 residues. Trimming pared 10 bases from V and 5 bases from J, leaving 17 bases between. The CDR3, as DNA: TGTGCCACCCGCATGGGGACTGAAAATGAAAAACTGTTTTTT. Amino acid sequence: CATRMGTENEKLFF.

The rearrangement uses TRBV4-2 and TRBJ2-1, with a possible D match to TRBD2 (5 bases). Germline CDR1 and CDR2: LGHNA and YNFKEQ. V dropped 1 base and J dropped 6 bases, with 16 bases sitting between them. This CDR3 has 16 amino acids. CDR3 DNA: TGTGCCAGCAGCCAAGCGGTATGGACTCGCGGCAATGAGCAGTTCTTC. It yields the protein CASSQAVWTRGNEQFF.

This clone was counted at least ten times. This chain links TRBV7-9 with TRBJ2-6, with no clear D. Trimming left V 9 bases short and J 4 bases short, with 10 bases between. The CDR3 is 13 residues long. The germline V gene has CDR1 SEHNR and CDR2 FQNEAQ (reference sequence). The CDR3 reads CASGHPGANVLTF. The CDR3 region has the DNA TGTGCCAGTGGGCATCCCGGGGCCAACGTCCTGACTTTC.

This rearrangement joins TRBV29-1 to TRBJ2-5; 8 bases match TRBD2. This CDR3 is 13 amino acids long. Germline loops: CDR1 SQVTM, CDR2 ANQGSEA. With 3 bases clipped from V and 5 bases from J, the junction kept 5 bases outside the gene matches. The CDR3: CSVESGRRETQYF. The CDR3 nucleotides read TGCAGCGTTGAGAGCGGGAGAAGGGAGACCCAGTACTTC.

Here the CDR3 reads CSGQQGWNNEQFF. CDR3 sequence (DNA): TGCAGCGGTCAACAGGGTTGGAACAATGAGCAGTTCTTC. This chain joins TRBV29-1 and TRBJ2-1; D possibly corresponds to TRBD1 (6 bases). CDR1 SQVTM and CDR2 ANQGSEA come from the germline V gene. Between the trimmed V and J ends, which lost 7 bases and 5 bases, there was a span of 15 bases. The CDR3 spans 13 residues.

The CDR3 bases are TGTGCCAGCCGGTCAGGGGCGAACACCGGGGAGCTGTTTTTT. Amino acids: CASRSGANTGELFF. This chain joins TRBV28 and TRBJ2-2, with a tentative D call TRBD1 (6 bases). The CDR3 is 14 residues long. Trimming took 8 bases from V and 0 from J, leaving 10 bases between them. In germline, CDR1 is MDHEN, CDR2 SYDVKM.

This chain connects TRBV18 to TRBJ1-1, with 7 bases lining up with TRBD1. J was trimmed by 6 bases and V by 1 base; bases with no gene match: 2. This CDR3 has 13 residues. CDR1 is KGHSH, CDR2 LQKENI, per germline. CDR3 sequence reads: CASSPQGAAEAFF. CDR3 in DNA: TGTGCCAGCTCACCACAGGGGGCCGCTGAAGCTTTCTTT.

This chain links TRBV4-2 with TRBJ2-7, with D perhaps matching TRBD1 (7 bases). This CDR3 spans 15 amino acids. Looked up from germline, CDR1 is LGHNA and CDR2 is YNFKEQ. The V end was cut by 3 bases, the J end by 3 bases, with 15 bases between. The CDR3 DNA reads TGTGCCAGCAGCCAGGGGAGGACAGGTAGCTACGAGCAGTACTTC. Translated: CASSQGRTGSYEQYF.

This clone was seen ten or more times. This CDR3 is also generated by other DNA sequences in the sample. The chain has TRBV15 and TRBJ1-1; D unresolved. Trimming left V 3 bases short and J 3 bases short, with 5 bases between. The CDR3 has 12 amino acids. Germline V CDR1 and CDR2: LNHNV, YYDKDF (reference sequence). CDR3 sequence reads: CATSRGYTEAFF. The CDR3 DNA is TGTGCCACCAGCAGGGGGTACACTGAAGCTTTCTTT.

In its sample, this clone was seen a few times. The chain couples TRBV12-1 to TRBJ2-7; the D segment call TRBD2 is taken from the table without a DNA check. TRBV12-1 is annotated as a pseudogene. This CDR3 has 15 amino acids. CDR3 bases: TGTGCCAGCAGCTTGGAGCCGGGACTAGCGGTTGTAGAGTACTTC. As protein: CASSLEPGLAVVEYF.

V gene TRBV29-1 combines with J gene TRBJ2-6; D unresolved. Looked up from germline, CDR1 is SQVTM and CDR2 is ANQGSEA. V gave up 0 bases and J gave up 3 bases, with 12 bases separating them. The CDR3 sequence is 16 residues long. The CDR3 DNA reads as TGCAGCGTTGAAGATCTGTTGGGAAATGGGGCCAACGTCCTGACTTTC. Translating gives CSVEDLLGNGANVLTF.

The V call is TRBV15, the J call TRBJ2-3; D gene unclear. This CDR3 has 14 residues. The V gene lost 0 bases and the J gene lost 6 bases, with 10 bases spanning the gap. The germline CDR1 and CDR2 sequences are LNHNV and YYDKDF (reference sequence). Here the CDR3 reads CATSRDISEDTQYF. The CDR3 nucleotides read TGTGCCACCAGCAGAGATATCTCAGAGGATACGCAGTATTTT.

The rearrangement links TRBV11-2 to TRBJ1-1; D gene unclear. CDR1 and CDR2 from the germline V gene are SGHAT and FQNNGV. V was pared by 0 bases and J by 8 bases, with 13 bases between. CDR3 length equals 14 residues. The CDR3 sequence is CASSLDYEGGEAFF. As DNA, the CDR3 is TGTGCCAGCAGCTTAGATTATGAAGGTGGCGAAGCTTTCTTT. The whole variable domain, remainder taken from reference TRBV11-2 and TRBJ1-1, is EAGVAQSPRYKIIEKRQSVAFWCNPISGHATLYWYQQILGQGPKLLIQFQNNGVVDDSQLPKDRFSAERLKGVDSTLKIQPAKLEDSAVYLCASSLDYEGGEAFFGQGTRLTVV.

There are many counts of this clone. The chain is built from TRBV7-8 and TRBJ1-4; weak D call: TRBD1 (6 bases). The CDR3 runs to 15 residues. Germline V gives CDR1 SGHVS, CDR2 FQNEAQ. Deletions cut 0 bases from V and 7 bases from J, with 12 bases between. CDR3: CASSLASQGREKLFF. In nucleotides, the CDR3 is TGTGCCAGCAGCTTAGCGTCACAGGGACGTGAAAAACTGTTTTTT.

This chain connects TRBV6-1 to TRBJ2-5; 8 positions match TRBD2. The CDR3 runs to 14 residues. Trimming removed 5 bases from V and 5 bases from J; junction bases left unmatched: 7. In germline, CDR1 is MNHNS, CDR2 SASEGT. This chain's CDR3 is CASSTAGEYETQYF. CDR3 sequence (DNA): TGTGCCAGCAGTACAGCGGGAGAGTACGAGACCCAGTACTTC.

The chain employs TRBV20-1 and TRBJ2-7; TRBD1 aligns across 8 bases. The junction had 3 bases not matched to a gene; V was cut back by 3 bases and J by 8 bases. Germline V gives CDR1 DFQATT, CDR2 SNEGSKA (reference sequence). The CDR3 consists of 11 residues. This CDR3 is CSARTGDKQYF. CDR3 nucleotide sequence: TGCAGTGCTAGGACAGGGGATAAGCAGTACTTC.

The V call is TRBV7-4, the J call TRBJ1-5; 7 nucleotides line up with TRBD1. Germline-derived CDR1 and CDR2 are SGHVT and SQSDAQ. J was trimmed by 3 bases and V by 2 bases; bases with no gene match: 4. CDR3 length: 15 amino acids. In DNA, the CDR3 is TGTGCCAGCAGCTTACAAGACAGGGACAATCAGCCCCAGCATTTT. This encodes CASSLQDRDNQPQHF.